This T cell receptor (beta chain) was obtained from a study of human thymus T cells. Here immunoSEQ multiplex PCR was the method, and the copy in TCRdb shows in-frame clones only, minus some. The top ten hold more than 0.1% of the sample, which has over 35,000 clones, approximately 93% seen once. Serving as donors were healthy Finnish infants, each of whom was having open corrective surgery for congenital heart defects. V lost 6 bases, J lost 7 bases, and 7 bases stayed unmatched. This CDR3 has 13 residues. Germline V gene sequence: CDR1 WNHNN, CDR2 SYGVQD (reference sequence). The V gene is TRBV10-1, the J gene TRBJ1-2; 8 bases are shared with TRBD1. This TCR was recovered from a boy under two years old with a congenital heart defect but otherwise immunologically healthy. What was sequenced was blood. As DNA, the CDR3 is TGCGCCAGCAGGCACAGGGGGTTTTTTGGCTACACCTTC. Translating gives CASRHRGFFGYTF.